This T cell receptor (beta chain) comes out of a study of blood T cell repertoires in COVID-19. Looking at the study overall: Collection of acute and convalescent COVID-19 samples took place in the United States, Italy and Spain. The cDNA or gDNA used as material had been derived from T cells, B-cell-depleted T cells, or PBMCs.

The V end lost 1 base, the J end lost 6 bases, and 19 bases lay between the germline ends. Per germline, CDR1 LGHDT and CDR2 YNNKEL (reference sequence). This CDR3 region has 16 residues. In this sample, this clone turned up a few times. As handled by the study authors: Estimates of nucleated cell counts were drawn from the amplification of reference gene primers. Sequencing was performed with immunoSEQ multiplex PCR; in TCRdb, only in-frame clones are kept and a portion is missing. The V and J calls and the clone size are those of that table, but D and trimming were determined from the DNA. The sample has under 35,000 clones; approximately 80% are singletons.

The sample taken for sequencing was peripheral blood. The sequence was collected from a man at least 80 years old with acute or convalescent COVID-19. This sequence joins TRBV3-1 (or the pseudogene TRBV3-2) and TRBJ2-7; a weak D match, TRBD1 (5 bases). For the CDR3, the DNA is TGTGCCAGCAGCCAAGGGTGGGGCAGGGTGGCATTCGAGCAGTACTTC. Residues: CASSQGWGRVAFEQYF.